This TCR beta chain derives from a study of blood T cell repertoires in COVID-19. Sequencing was performed with immunoSEQ multiplex PCR; in TCRdb, only in-frame clones are kept and a portion is missing. The profile shows some 78,000 clones, 70% to 90% of them singletons. The CDR3 has 12 residues. Germline lookup yields CDR1 MNHEY and CDR2 SVGAGI. The germline V and J ends were trimmed by 10 bases and 7 bases, with 16 bases remaining between them. The sequenced sample was peripheral blood. The genes are TRBV6-5 and TRBJ1-1, with TRBD1 as a possible D gene (6 bases). This TCR was sampled from a man aged 45-60 years with active or convalescent COVID-19. CDR3 nucleotides: TGTGCCACTACAGGGTTTTATGTTGAAGCTTTCTTT. The encoded protein is CATTGFYVEAFF.